This TCR beta chain was identified during a study of blood T cell repertoires in COVID-19. This CDR3 is built from 12 residues. V dropped 4 bases and J dropped 9; count of bases not matched to a gene: 6. Some clones are missing from TCRdb's copy, which holds only in-frame ones; the method was immunoSEQ multiplex PCR. The data show approximately 250,000 clones, around nine tenths seen once. The chain has TRBV12-3 or TRBV12-4 and TRBJ2-7, with 7 positions matching TRBD1. This receptor was obtained from a woman between 55 and 75 years old with COVID-19, enrolled during active disease. Source material: peripheral blood. This chain's CDR3 is CASSSTGVGQYF. The CDR3, as DNA: TGTGCCAGCAGTTCTACAGGGGTTGGGCAGTACTTC.